The 13 T cell receptor beta chains in this list originate from one sample, sequenced in a study of blood T cells in healthy people across ages. The use of a sample-barcoded 5' primer and a J-beta primer mix characterized a second PCR of roughly 6 to 12 cycles. From the 5' RACE reads, TCRdb called clonotypes with MiXCR, one entry per CDR3 protein. The table shows over 1.5 million distinct CDR3 sequences, with just under 50% occurring only once. The material sequenced was blood. These receptors originate from a woman between 40 and 55 years old in good health.

The chain combines TRBV25-1 with TRBJ1-4, with D perhaps matching TRBD1 (5 bases). Germline CDR1 and CDR2: MGHDK and SYGVNS. V shed 8 bases and J shed 8 bases, with 15 bases lying between them. There are 13 residues in the CDR3. The CDR3 nucleotides read TGTGCCAGCCGGGACTCCCTCGGCGAAAAACTGTTTTTT. Translated: CASRDSLGEKLFF.

A single count supports this clonotype. This chain uses TRBV7-2 with TRBJ2-5, with 12 bases that match TRBD1. V dropped 2 bases and J dropped 2; count of bases not matched to a gene: 6. Germline CDR1 SGHTA, CDR2 FQGNSA. CDR3 length: 17 residues. CDR3 residues: CASSLLGQGAGQETQYF. In DNA form, the CDR3 reads TGTGCCAGCAGCTTATTGGGACAGGGGGCCGGGCAAGAGACCCAGTACTTC.

The CDR3 bases are TGTGCCAGCAGTTACGCCGGGCTGAACACTGAAGCTTTCTTT. Amino acids: CASSYAGLNTEAFF. This chain connects TRBV6-5 to TRBJ1-1; D unclear. There are 14 residues in the CDR3. Germline V gives CDR1 MNHEY, CDR2 SVGAGI. V was shortened by 2 bases and J by 0 bases, with 7 bases between the two germline ends.

The chain uses TRBV12-3 or TRBV12-4 and TRBJ2-5; 8 nucleotides agree with TRBD1. This CDR3 spans 15 amino acids. V was clipped by 3 bases and J by 11 bases; unmatched bases: 14. CDR3 sequence reads: CASSFRDRFNDEQYF. In DNA, the CDR3 is TGTGCCAGCAGTTTCCGGGACAGGTTTAACGATGAGCAGTACTTC.

In its sample, this clonotype was seen a few times. One end of the junction fails to match germline, which may point to a read error. The chain has TRBV6-2 or TRBV6-3 and TRBJ2-3; possible D gene TRBD2, 5 bases. Looked up from germline, CDR1 is MNHEY and CDR2 is SVGEGT. CDR3 length: 14 amino acids. Here the CDR3 DNA reads TGTGCCAGCAGTTCGGGGTCTAGCACAGATGCGCAGTATTTT. Encoded protein: CASSSGSSTDAQYF.

The genes are TRBV15 and TRBJ2-3; D not resolved. This CDR3 spans 14 amino acids. Per the germline V gene, CDR1 is LNHNV and CDR2 is YYDKDF (reference sequence). V was trimmed by 0 bases and J by 6 bases, leaving 10 bases between them. The CDR3 protein is CATSRDGPGDTQYF. In DNA, the CDR3 is TGTGCCACCAGCAGAGATGGCCCCGGGGATACGCAGTATTTT.

The rearrangement uses TRBV7-3 and TRBJ1-2; no definite D call. The germline V and J ends were trimmed by 2 bases and 6 bases, with 10 bases remaining between them. Germline V gives CDR1 SGHTA, CDR2 FQGTGA. CDR3 size: 13 residues. The CDR3 DNA follows: TGTGCCAGCAGCTTACCTCGAAGCAATGGCTACACCTTC. Amino acids: CASSLPRSNGYTF. Drawing the rest from reference TRBV7-3 and TRBJ1-2, the complete variable domain is GAGVSQTPSNKVTEKGKYVELRCDPISGHTALYWYRQSLGQGPEFLIYFQGTGAADDSGLPNDRFFAVRPEGSVSTLKIQRTERGDSAVYLCASSLPRSNGYTFGSGTRLTVV.

This clonotype was observed a handful of times. J is TRBJ1-6 and V is TRBV12-3 or TRBV12-4; 7 bases are shared with TRBD1. CDR3 size: 17 residues. Losses at the gene ends were 6 bases for V and 3 bases for J; bases not matched to a gene: 11. The CDR3 region has the DNA TGTGCCAGCAGCTCATCGACCGGGACAGACTATAATTCACCCCTCCACTTT. Its protein is CASSSSTGTDYNSPLHF.

This clonotype was counted between two and nine times. This chain uses TRBV7-9 with TRBJ2-4, with a tentative D call TRBD2 (5 bases). CDR3 length equals 18 residues. Germline-derived CDR1 and CDR2 are SEHNR and FQNEAQ (reference sequence). V was shortened by 0 bases and J by 6 bases, with 21 bases between the two germline ends. CDR3 loop: CASSLARAAQADRNIQYF. The CDR3 DNA is TGTGCCAGCAGCTTAGCGCGGGCAGCTCAAGCGGATCGAAACATTCAGTACTTC.

This clonotype occurred a few times. The CDR3 sequence is CSASSSDTDTQYF. Here the CDR3 DNA reads TGCAGTGCTAGTTCTAGCGACACAGATACGCAGTATTTT. This chain uses TRBV20-1 with TRBJ2-3; D might be TRBD2 (6 bases). The ends were cut back, 3 bases at V and 2 bases at J, with 9 bases in the middle. Germline CDR1 reads DFQATT; CDR2 reads SNEGSKA (reference sequence). The CDR3 runs 13 residues.

This clonotype appeared a few times. This chain uses TRBV2 with TRBJ2-5; D may be TRBD1 or TRBD2 (5 bases each). Germline values: CDR1 SNHLY, CDR2 FYNNEI. Deletions cut 6 bases from V and 7 bases from J, with 21 bases between. The CDR3 covers 15 residues. CDR3 loop: CASRGTQILSGTQYF. The CDR3 bases are TGTGCCAGCAGAGGGACCCAAATCTTATCGGGGACCCAGTACTTC.

This clonotype was counted a few times. This chain connects TRBV29-1 to TRBJ2-1; no clear D. The CDR3 runs to 17 residues. Germline V gives CDR1 SQVTM, CDR2 ANQGSEA. V was clipped by 0 bases and J by 0 bases, with 15 bases between them. The CDR3 loop reads CSVEEVKARSSYNEQFF. The CDR3 region has the DNA TGCAGCGTTGAAGAGGTTAAGGCCCGAAGCTCCTACAATGAGCAGTTCTTC.

There are a few counts of this clonotype. The chain has TRBV7-2 and TRBJ2-5, with 14 bases fitting TRBD2. Trimming at V came to 1 base and at J to 2 bases, leaving 6 bases not matched to a gene. The CDR3 length is 18 residues. Germline V lookup: CDR1 SGHTA, CDR2 FQGNSA. In nucleotides, the CDR3 is TGTGCCAGCAGCTTAGTCCGAGGACTAGCGGGGGGACAAGAGACCCAGTACTTC. This encodes CASSLVRGLAGGQETQYF.